These 7 T cell receptor beta chains share one sample of origin, sequenced in a study of CD8 T cells in ankylosing spondylitis. TCRdb reprocessed the 5' RACE reads with MiXCR, giving one entry per CDR3 protein. The sample holds around 890,000 distinct CDR3 sequences; about 10% are singletons and the top ten take 0.51%. No antigen is known for these receptors. Whole-study results and caveats: Blood of patients with ankylosing spondylitis appeared to be characterized by a TCR beta motif of eight highly homologous variants.

Specimen: blood, either unsorted or a sorted T cell fraction (not recorded which). These receptors originate from a male donor with ankylosing spondylitis.

This clonotype came up a few times. The V gene is TRBV28, the J gene TRBJ1-2; 7 bases fit TRBD1. Germline CDR1 and CDR2: MDHEN and SYDVKM. The CDR3 length is 13 residues. V dropped 2 bases and J dropped 6; count of bases not matched to a gene: 3. The DNA for the CDR3 is TGTGCCAGCAGTTTAATGACAGGGAATGGCTACACCTTC. Protein sequence: CASSLMTGNGYTF.

This clonotype has a handful of counts. The chain employs TRBV5-1 and TRBJ2-2, with D possibly TRBD1 on 6 matching bases. This CDR3 is 14 amino acids long. Trimming cost V 4 bases and J 7 bases, with 14 bases left between them. The germline CDR1 and CDR2 sequences are SGHRS and YFSETQ. The CDR3 region has the DNA TGCGCCAGCAGCCCGGACAGCTTCAGCGGGGAGCTGTTTTTT. Its translation is CASSPDSFSGELFF.

The chain joins TRBV5-1 to TRBJ2-2, with 10 nucleotides matching TRBD2. This CDR3 is built from 18 residues. In germline, CDR1 is SGHRS, CDR2 YFSETQ. The V segment lost 0 bases and the J segment 2 bases; nucleotides outside the gene matches: 7. CDR3 protein: CASSLASGRAVNTGELFF. CDR3 sequence (DNA): TGCGCCAGCAGCTTGGCGAGCGGGAGGGCCGTAAACACCGGGGAGCTGTTTTTT.

This chain links TRBV6-1 with TRBJ1-6, with D unresolved. V was cut by 7 bases and J by 9 bases, with 13 bases left in between. Germline V gene lookup returns CDR1 MNHNS and CDR2 SASEGT. This CDR3 has 13 residues. The CDR3 sequence: CASTRGVRSPLHF. DNA for the CDR3: TGTGCCAGCACGCGGGGAGTGCGTTCACCCCTCCACTTT.

J is TRBJ1-2 and V is TRBV6-5; D is possibly TRBD1 (6 bases). V was pared by 0 bases and J by 7 bases, with 15 bases between. Germline CDR1 and CDR2: MNHEY and SVGAGI. This CDR3 is 15 amino acids long. CDR3 in amino acids: CASSYSKNRASGYTF. The CDR3, as DNA: TGTGCCAGCAGTTACTCTAAAAACAGGGCTAGTGGCTACACCTTC.

This clonotype was picked up many times. This rearrangement joins TRBV20-1 to TRBJ1-2; D not resolved. The CDR3 has 9 residues. The germline gives CDR1 DFQATT, CDR2 SNEGSKA (reference sequence). V lost 7 bases, J lost 5 bases, and 5 bases lay in between. CDR3: CSVLYGYTF. DNA for the CDR3: TGCAGTGTCCTGTATGGCTACACCTTC.

V is TRBV20-1 and J is TRBJ2-2; no reliable D call. This CDR3 comprises 16 residues. CDR1 is DFQATT and CDR2 is SNEGSKA in the germline V gene (reference sequence). The V end lost 0 bases, the J end lost 6 bases, and 17 bases lay between the germline ends. The CDR3 sequence: CSARDPIQRIAGELFF. In DNA, the CDR3 is TGCAGTGCTAGAGATCCTATACAGAGGATCGCCGGGGAGCTGTTTTTT.